This T cell receptor (beta chain) was identified during a study of siplizumab effects on memory and regulatory T cells. Germline V CDR1 and CDR2: MGHRA, YSYEKL. The CDR3 length is 15 residues. V lost 2 bases, J lost 5 bases, and 9 bases stayed unmatched. Roughly 9.3 x 10^4 TCR templates were assayed per sample. Profiling relied on immunoSEQ multiplex PCR, and the TCRdb table lists in-frame clones only, not all of them. Here the sample spans 50,000 or so clones, about 88% being singletons. The sequencing sample was made of naive CD8+ T cells sorted from blood. The receptor comes from a human donor in good health. The chain is built from TRBV4-1 and TRBJ2-7; 7 positions agree with TRBD1. DNA of the CDR3: TGCGCCAGCAGCCAACTCCCGGGACAGCTAGACGAGCAGTACTTC. It encodes CASSQLPGQLDEQYF.